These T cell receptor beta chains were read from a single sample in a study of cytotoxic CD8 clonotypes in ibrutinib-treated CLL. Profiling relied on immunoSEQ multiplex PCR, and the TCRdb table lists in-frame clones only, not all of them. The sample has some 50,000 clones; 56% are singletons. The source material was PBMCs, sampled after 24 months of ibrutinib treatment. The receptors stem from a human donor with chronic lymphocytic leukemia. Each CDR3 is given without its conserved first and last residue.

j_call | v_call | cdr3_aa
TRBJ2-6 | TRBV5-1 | ASSLATGETGANVLT
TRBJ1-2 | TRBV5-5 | ASSFGDWTGTGDT
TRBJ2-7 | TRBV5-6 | ASSLGLAGEGPYEQY
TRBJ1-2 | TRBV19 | ASSYTGESGYT
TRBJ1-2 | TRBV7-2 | ASSGTTGVGYGYT
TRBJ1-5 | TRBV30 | AWTHGGNQPQH
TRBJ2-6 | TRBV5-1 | ASSISGANVLT
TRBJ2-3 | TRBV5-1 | ASSLGPGEADTQY
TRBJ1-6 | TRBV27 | ASTWGVYNSPLH
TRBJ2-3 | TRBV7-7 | ASSPAGGVTDTQY
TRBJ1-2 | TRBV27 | ASSLTGFTYGYT
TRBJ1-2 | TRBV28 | ASTGDRVYGYT
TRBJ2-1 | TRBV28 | ASSWIPGTSGSWENEQF
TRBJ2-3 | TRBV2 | ASSDARAQY
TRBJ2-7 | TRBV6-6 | ASRTGGDEQY
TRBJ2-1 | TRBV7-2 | ASSGFLAGDSSYNEQF
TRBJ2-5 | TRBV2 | ASGAQAEPQY
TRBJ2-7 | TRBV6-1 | ASSNGLATYEQY
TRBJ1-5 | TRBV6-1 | ASSEPPQGLSNQPQH
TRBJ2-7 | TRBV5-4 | ASSLVRAPGTSGYEQY